The 16 T cell receptor beta chains given below trace back to one sample, sequenced in a study of cytomegalovirus exposure and HLA in healthy donors. The study ran its PCR with 60 Vbeta and 13 Jbeta primers. The repertoire was sequenced with immunoSEQ multiplex PCR; TCRdb's copy has only in-frame clones and lacks some. The sample lists under 150,000 clones; 70% to 80% were seen once. Sequencing was performed on PBMCs. All receptors come from a man between 18 and 29 years old in good health and CMV-seronegative.

V gene TRBV11-2 combines with J gene TRBJ2-5; D is possibly TRBD2 (6 bases). The V gene's germline CDR1 is SGHAT and CDR2 FQNNGV. The CDR3 consists of 15 residues. V lost 1 base to trimming and J lost 5 bases, with 14 bases between them. CDR3 region: CASSLAGAVRETQYF. DNA of the CDR3: TGTGCCAGCAGCTTAGCGGGAGCGGTCCGGGAGACCCAGTACTTC.

The chain uses TRBV14 and TRBJ1-2, with 8 bases identical to TRBD1. The ends lost 4 bases at V and 6 bases at J; junction bases unmatched: 4. CDR3 size: 13 residues. Germline CDR1 SGHDN, CDR2 FVKESK. CDR3 sequence: CASSLRQGHGYTF. The CDR3 DNA reads TGTGCCAGCAGCCTTAGACAGGGGCATGGCTACACCTTC.

J is TRBJ1-4 and V is TRBV30; 9 positions match TRBD1. J was trimmed by 2 bases and V by 0 bases; bases with no gene match: 7. Germline-derived CDR1 and CDR2 are GTSNPN and SVGIG (reference sequence). The CDR3 extends over 17 amino acids. CDR3: CAWSVKLGQGTNEKLFF. The CDR3 coding sequence is TGTGCCTGGAGTGTAAAGCTAGGACAGGGGACTAATGAAAAACTGTTTTTT.

The chain is built from TRBV9 and TRBJ2-3; weak D call: TRBD2 (5 bases). Germline lookup yields CDR1 SGDLS and CDR2 YYNGEE. This CDR3 has 15 residues. V was shortened by 0 bases and J by 4 bases, with 12 bases between the two germline ends. CDR3 region: CASSVVGSPPDTQYF. The CDR3 coding sequence is TGTGCCAGCAGCGTAGTGGGGAGCCCCCCAGATACGCAGTATTTT.

The CDR3 spells CASGLYRAEAFF. CDR3 bases: TGTGCTAGTGGATTATACAGGGCGGAAGCTTTCTTT. The rearrangement joins TRBV12-5 to TRBJ1-1, with D maybe TRBD1 (6 bases). Germline V gene lookup returns CDR1 LGHNT and CDR2 FRNRAP. The CDR3 runs to 12 residues. The V end was cut by 6 bases, the J end by 8 bases, with 13 bases between. The whole variable domain, remainder taken from reference TRBV12-5 and TRBJ1-1, is DARVTQTPRHKVTEMGQEVTMRCQPILGHNTVFWYRQTMMQGLELLAYFRNRAPLDDSGMPKDRFSAEMPDATLATLKIQPSEPRDSAVYFCASGLYRAEAFFGQGTRLTVV.

The chain couples TRBV9 to TRBJ2-3; TRBD2 matches 16 bases. V lost 4 bases to trimming and J lost 8 bases; unmatched junction nucleotides: 13. Germline lookup yields CDR1 SGDLS and CDR2 YYNGEE. This CDR3 has 18 residues. The CDR3 nucleotides read TGTGCCAGCAGCACAGGGACTAGCGGGAGGGCCTGGTTGGGTACGCAGTATTTT. It is translated as CASSTGTSGRAWLGTQYF.

The chain couples TRBV19 to TRBJ2-1, with D perhaps TRBD1 (6 bases). The CDR3 is made up of 13 amino acids. Germline CDR1 LNHDA, CDR2 SQIVND (reference sequence). Trimming removed 7 bases from V and 5 bases from J, with 12 bases in between. The CDR3 nucleotides are TGTGCCAGTACGGACAGTAGCCACAATGAGCAGTTCTTC. It encodes CASTDSSHNEQFF.

The gene calls are TRBV11-3 and TRBJ2-2, with 10 bases fitting TRBD2. The CDR3 has 14 amino acids. Germline CDR1 SGHNT, CDR2 YENEEA. Trimming took 9 bases from V and 4 from J; bases not matched to a gene: 5. The CDR3 region has the DNA TGTGCCAGTAAAGCGGGAGGGTTCACCGGGGAGCTGTTTTTT. Protein: CASKAGGFTGELFF.

This clone was seen a single time. The chain uses TRBV7-2 and TRBJ1-2; D not certain. The V gene lost 2 bases and the J gene lost 2 bases, with 12 bases spanning the gap. This CDR3 is built from 15 residues. Germline loops: CDR1 SGHTA, CDR2 FQGNSA. Here the CDR3 reads CASSLLFRENYGYTF. The CDR3 DNA sequence: TGTGCCAGCAGCTTATTGTTCCGGGAGAACTATGGCTACACCTTC.

This clone was seen more than once but under ten times. This chain joins TRBV15 and TRBJ1-4, with 8 bases aligning to TRBD1. V shed 3 bases, J shed 1 base, and the junction held 4 bases outside the gene matches. This CDR3 comprises 16 residues. Germline CDR1 is LNHNV and CDR2 is YYDKDF (reference sequence). The CDR3 reads CATSSGTGVTNEKLFF. The CDR3 coding sequence is TGTGCCACCAGCAGCGGGACAGGCGTAACTAATGAAAAACTGTTTTTT.

The J gene is TRBJ1-1, the V gene TRBV19; 7 positions agree with TRBD1. Per germline, CDR1 LNHDA and CDR2 SQIVND (reference sequence). V gave up 6 bases and J gave up 3 bases; unmatched junction bases: 7. The CDR3 length is 14 residues. The CDR3 nucleotides read TGTGCCAGTAGCTACAGGGACAGAGACACTGAAGCTTTCTTT. This codes for CASSYRDRDTEAFF.

This chain connects TRBV10-3 to TRBJ1-2; no reliable D call. The V and J ends lost 1 base and 0 bases respectively, with 12 bases between them. Germline loops: CDR1 ENHRY, CDR2 SYGVKD. The CDR3 runs to 16 residues. The CDR3 DNA follows: TGTGCCATCAGTGAGTGGAGGTCAGATGCTAACTATGGCTACACCTTC. Translated, it gives CAISEWRSDANYGYTF.

The V gene is TRBV18, the J gene TRBJ1-1; 8 bases are shared with TRBD1. The CDR3 has 14 amino acids. J gave up 1 base and V 3 bases, and 1 base lay outside the gene matches. Looked up from germline, CDR1 is KGHSH and CDR2 is LQKENI. The CDR3 nucleotides read TGTGCCAGCTCACCTACAGGGGGGAACACTGAAGCTTTCTTT. It translates to CASSPTGGNTEAFF.

This clone was picked up a small number of times. V is TRBV7-2 and J is TRBJ2-2, with a weak D call TRBD1 (7 bases). Germline V gene lookup returns CDR1 SGHTA and CDR2 FQGNSA. The CDR3 runs 16 residues. Trimming took off 1 base at V and 3 bases at J, with 12 bases between the two ends. DNA for the CDR3: TGTGCCAGCAGCTTAGGGGCGGGACAGCACACCGGGGAGCTGTTTTTT. This codes for CASSLGAGQHTGELFF.

The V call is TRBV10-3, the J call TRBJ2-2, with 11 bases that match TRBD2. V dropped 7 bases and J dropped 0; count of bases not matched to a gene: 1. Germline CDR1 ENHRY, CDR2 SYGVKD. This CDR3 is built from 15 residues. This CDR3 reads CAIKGLAANTGELFF. The CDR3 bases are TGTGCCATCAAGGGACTAGCGGCGAACACCGGGGAGCTGTTTTTT.

This chain links TRBV2 with TRBJ2-5; D is possibly TRBD1 (6 bases). This CDR3 contains 13 residues. V was trimmed by 8 bases and J by 3 bases, leaving 13 bases between them. The germline V gene encodes CDR1 SNHLY and CDR2 FYNNEI. For the CDR3, the DNA is TGTGCCAGCGGGGGCGCTCGGGAAGAGACCCAGTACTTC. This gives the protein CASGGAREETQYF.